A selection of T cell receptor beta chains follows, all from one sample in a study of blood T cell repertoires in COVID-19. Assay used: immunoSEQ multiplex PCR; TCRdb lists only in-frame clones, some missing. This repertoire shows 320,000 or so clones, 88% found once; its top ten account for less than 6.5%. Input material: PBMCs or T cells enriched from blood (not recorded which). These receptors all come from a man under 40 who had recovered from COVID-19. Each CDR3 is given without its conserved first and last residue.

v_gene,CDR3aa
TRBV28,ASAGGLPNYEQY
TRBV28,ASTSTGTGVYGYT
TRBV5-4,ASSSDKDGRNSPLH
TRBV5-1,ASSLNPGQGYNEQF
TRBV6-1,ASSESPNSPLH
TRBV9,ASRGTGWNSPLH
TRBV19,ASSGSTNTEAF
TRBV28,ASSFIVGVGTGGYGYT
TRBV18,ASSLSGGRGDNEQF
TRBV14,ASSQRPGGSYEQY
TRBV5-1,ASSSGQMLNTEAF
TRBV4-1,ASSQALGLAGYEQY
TRBV6-5,ASRPWPQETQY
TRBV5-8,ASSPTWGGRYQETQY
TRBV5-1,ASSAGGLGLVHEQF
TRBV29-1,SVEDSRAGNTIY
TRBV6-5,ASSSPGGSYNEQF
TRBV11-2,ASSLSPTNQPQH
TRBV30,AWRGTGLYGYT
TRBV7-8,ASSFWTGGGNQPQH
TRBV10-2,ASSDLSRGDEKLF
TRBV15,ATSTPLGAQGGYT
TRBV6-5,ASSYSLATGANVLT
TRBV28,ATTSGQHYGYT
TRBV24-1,ATSDEGYNQPQH
TRBV3-1/TRBV3-2,ASSQEMGQGRSPLH
TRBV6-1,ASSEAYESPYNEQF
TRBV28,ASSLAGTGTGELF
TRBV10-2,ASSESRTGIYEQY
TRBV7-9,ASSLAGQGYEQY
TRBV19,ASRVKRDRNEAF
TRBV5-1,ASSWGDRDVLEQY